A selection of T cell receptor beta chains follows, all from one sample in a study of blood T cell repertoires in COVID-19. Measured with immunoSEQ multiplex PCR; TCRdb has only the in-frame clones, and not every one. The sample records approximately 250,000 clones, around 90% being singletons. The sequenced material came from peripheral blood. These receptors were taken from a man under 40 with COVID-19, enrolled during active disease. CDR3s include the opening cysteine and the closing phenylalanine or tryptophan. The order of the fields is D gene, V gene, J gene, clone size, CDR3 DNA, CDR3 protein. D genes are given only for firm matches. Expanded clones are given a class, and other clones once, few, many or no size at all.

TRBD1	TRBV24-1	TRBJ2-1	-	TGTGCCACCAGTGATCAAGGACAGGGGGCGAATGAGCAGTTCTTC	CATSDQGQGANEQFF
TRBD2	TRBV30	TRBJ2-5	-	TGTGCCCGAGAAGGGGGAGCGGGGGGCGGAGAGACCCAGTACTTC	CAREGGAGGGETQYF
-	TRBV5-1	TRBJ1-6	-	TGCGCCAGCAGCTTGGACAGGGCTTTGGCCCTCCACTTT	CASSLDRALALHF
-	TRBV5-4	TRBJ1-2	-	TGTGCCAGCAGCCCGGGGGTTGGCGGCTACACCTTC	CASSPGVGGYTF
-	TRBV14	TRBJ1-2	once	TGTGCCAGCAGCCCCGGGAAGCACTATGGCTACACCTTC	CASSPGKHYGYTF
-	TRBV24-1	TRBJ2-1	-	TGTGCCACCAGTGATTCGGACGGGAGCTCCTACAATGAGCAGTTCTTC	CATSDSDGSSYNEQFF
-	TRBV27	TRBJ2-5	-	TGTGCCAGCAGTTTATCCACAACCGGGGAGACCCAGTACTTC	CASSLSTTGETQYF
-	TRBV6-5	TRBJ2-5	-	TGTGCCAGCAGCCCAGGACAGCGACAAGAGACCCAGTACTTC	CASSPGQRQETQYF
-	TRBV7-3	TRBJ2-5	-	TGTGCCAGCAGCATAGGGGATGAGACCCAGTACTTC	CASSIGDETQYF
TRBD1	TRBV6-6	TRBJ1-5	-	TGTGCCAGCAGTCGGACAGGGCGTAGTCAGGAGGGCAATCAGCCCCAGCATTTT	CASSRTGRSQEGNQPQHF
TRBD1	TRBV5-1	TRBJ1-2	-	TGCGCCAGCAGCTTGGAAACAGGGGGCAAGGCGGGGTTTACGGACTACACCTTC	CASSLETGGKAGFTDYTF
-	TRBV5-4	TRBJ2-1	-	TGTGCCAGCAGCTTGGCAGGGGGGAGCTCCTACAATGAGCAGTTCTTC	CASSLAGGSSYNEQFF
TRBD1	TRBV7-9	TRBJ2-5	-	TGTGCCAGCAGCTCGACAGATTCCAGGGGGGAGACCCAGTACTTC	CASSSTDSRGETQYF
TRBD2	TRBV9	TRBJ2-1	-	TGTGCCAGCAGCACACTAGCGGGGGGGTTTAATGAGCAGTTCTTC	CASSTLAGGFNEQFF
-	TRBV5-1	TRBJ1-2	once	TGCGCCAGCAGCTTAAACAGGGTTGTGAGCGGCTACACCTTC	CASSLNRVVSGYTF
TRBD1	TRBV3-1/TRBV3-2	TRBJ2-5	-	TGTGCCAGCAACGGACAGGGGGGGGAGACCCAGTACTTC	CASNGQGGETQYF
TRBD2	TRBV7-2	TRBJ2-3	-	TGTGCCAGCAGCTTAGCTACCGGGAGGGACCTTGGGGAAGGGTCAGATACGCAGTATTTT	CASSLATGRDLGEGSDTQYF
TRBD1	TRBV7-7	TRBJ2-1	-	TGTGCCAGCAGCTTAGGGAGACAGGGGGAGAGTGAGCAGTTCTTC	CASSLGRQGESEQFF
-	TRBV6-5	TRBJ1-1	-	TGTGCCAGCAGTTACTCGAGTTTTGGGGCGCTGAAAGCTTTCTTT	CASSYSSFGALKAFF
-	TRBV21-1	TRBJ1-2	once	TGTGCCAGCAGCAAAGGACAGGGTGGCTACACCTTC	CASSKGQGGYTF
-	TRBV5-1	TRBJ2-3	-	TGCGCCAGCAGCTGGAGACAGGCCACAGATACGCAGTATTTT	CASSWRQATDTQYF
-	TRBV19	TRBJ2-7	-	TGTGCCACTAGAGACGCCGGGACTGTCTCCTACGAGCAGTACTTC	CATRDAGTVSYEQYF
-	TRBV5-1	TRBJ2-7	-	TGCGCCAGCAGCTTGGAGAGTCACGAGCAGTACTTC	CASSLESHEQYF
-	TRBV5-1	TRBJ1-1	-	TGCGCCAGCAGCTTGAAATCTCCTAACACTGAAGCTTTCTTT	CASSLKSPNTEAFF
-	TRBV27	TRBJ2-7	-	TGTGCCAGCAGCCCGCAGACAGTACCTTACGAGCAGTACTTC	CASSPQTVPYEQYF
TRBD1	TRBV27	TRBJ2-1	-	TGTGCCAGCAGTTTTTTAGGACAGGGAGAATACAATGAGCAGTTCTTC	CASSFLGQGEYNEQFF
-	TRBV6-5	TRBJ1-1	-	TGTGCCAGCAGCCTCAGGACTAGGGGCACTGAAGCTTTCTTT	CASSLRTRGTEAFF
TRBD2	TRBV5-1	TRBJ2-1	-	TGCGCCAGCAGCCTCTCCTCGAGCGGGGTGCGGAATGAGCAGTTCTTC	CASSLSSSGVRNEQFF
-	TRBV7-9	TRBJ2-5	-	TGTGCCAGCAGCCTAGCGCAGGGGGTCCAAGAGACCCAGTACTTC	CASSLAQGVQETQYF
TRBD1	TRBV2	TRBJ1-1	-	TGTGCCAGCAAGTTGGACAGGCTGGGGACTGAAGCTTTCTTT	CASKLDRLGTEAFF
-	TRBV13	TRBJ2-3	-	TGTGCCAGCAGCTTAAGTTTGGGGAGGGGGGCCAAGGGCACAGATACGCAGTATTTT	CASSLSLGRGAKGTDTQYF
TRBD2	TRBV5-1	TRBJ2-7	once	TGCGCCAGCAGCTACCCCGGGAGGGTATGGATCGAGCAGTACTTC	CASSYPGRVWIEQYF
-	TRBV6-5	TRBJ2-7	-	TGTGCCAGCAGGGAGGGACAGTCTCCCTACGAGCAGTACTTC	CASREGQSPYEQYF
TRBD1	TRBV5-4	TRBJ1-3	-	TGTGCCAGCAGCTCCCGGGACAGGGAGACCATATATTTT	CASSSRDRETIYF
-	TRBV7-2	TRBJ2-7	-	TGTGCCAGCAGCTTTGTGTTGGGCGCCTACGAGCAGTACTTC	CASSFVLGAYEQYF
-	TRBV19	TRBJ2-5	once	TGTGCCAGTAGTGAGCTGGTTGCTTACCAAGAGACCCAGTACTTC	CASSELVAYQETQYF
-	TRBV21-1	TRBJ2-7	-	TGTGCCAGCAGCAAAAGGACGACACTCCGGGGCGAGCAGTACTTC	CASSKRTTLRGEQYF
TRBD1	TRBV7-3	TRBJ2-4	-	TGTGCCAGCAGCCCAAAGGGACAGGCAAACATTCAGTACTTC	CASSPKGQANIQYF
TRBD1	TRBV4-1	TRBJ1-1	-	TGCGCCAGCAGCCCCGGGACAGGTAAAAAGGGGAACACTGAAGCTTTCTTT	CASSPGTGKKGNTEAFF
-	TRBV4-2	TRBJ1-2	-	TGTGCCAGCAGCCAAGACAGGGCTGGCTACACCTTC	CASSQDRAGYTF
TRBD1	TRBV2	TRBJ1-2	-	TGTGCCAGCGGGACAGACTATGGCTACACCTTC	CASGTDYGYTF
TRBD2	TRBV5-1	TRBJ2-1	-	TGCGCCAGCAGCATAATGCCGGGACTAGCGAGAAGCAATGAGCAGTTCTTC	CASSIMPGLARSNEQFF
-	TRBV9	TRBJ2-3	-	TGTGCCAGCAGCGTCTTCACAGATACGCAGTATTTT	CASSVFTDTQYF
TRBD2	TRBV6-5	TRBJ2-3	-	TGTGCCAGCAGTTATCAGACTAGCGGGGCCACAGATACGCAGTATTTT	CASSYQTSGATDTQYF
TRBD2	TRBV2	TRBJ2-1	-	TGTGCCAGCAGGGCTAGCGGGGTCTACAATGAGCAGTTCTTC	CASRASGVYNEQFF
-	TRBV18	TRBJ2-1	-	TGTGCCAGCTCACCTTCCGGGGGCAATGAGCAGTTCTTC	CASSPSGGNEQFF
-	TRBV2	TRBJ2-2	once	TGTGCCAGCAGTGAAATGGCAGGGCACACCGGGGAGCTGTTTTTT	CASSEMAGHTGELFF
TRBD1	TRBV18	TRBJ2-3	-	TGTGCCAGCCGACAGGGCGGATCTAGCACAGATACGCAGTATTTT	CASRQGGSSTDTQYF
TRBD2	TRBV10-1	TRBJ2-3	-	TGCGCCAGCAGTGAGGGCGGCGGGGGGAGCACAGATACGCAGTATTTT	CASSEGGGGSTDTQYF
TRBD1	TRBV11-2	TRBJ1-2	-	TGTGCCAGCAGCCAAAGGGACAGGGACTACACCTTC	CASSQRDRDYTF
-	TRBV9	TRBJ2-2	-	TGTGCCAGCAGCACAGGACAGTCGAACACCGGGGAGCTGTTTTTT	CASSTGQSNTGELFF
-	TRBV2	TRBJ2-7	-	TGTGCCGGGGACCAGGGAGGCTACGAGCAGTACTTC	CAGDQGGYEQYF